A selection of T cell receptor beta chains follows, all from one sample in a study of control samples from healthy donors and cancer patients. TCRdb's table, derived via immunoSEQ multiplex PCR, lists solely in-frame clones and lacks some. This sample has around 110,000 clones; approximately 90% occur once, and the top ten carry 1.1%. What was sequenced was PBMCs. These receptors all stem from a woman in her forties or fifties with colorectal cancer. Each CDR3 is given with its conserved first and last residue. D genes are given only for firm matches. Size is stated for part of the rows, as once, few or many counts, or as a class when the clone is expanded.

clone size: -
J gene: TRBJ1-1
D gene: TRBD1
V gene: TRBV5-1
CDR3 protein: CASSLGGGGVTEAFF
CDR3 DNA: TGCGCCAGCAGCTTGGGGGGAGGGGGCGTCACTGAAGCTTTCTTT

clone size: -
J gene: TRBJ2-3
D gene: -
V gene: TRBV10-1
CDR3 protein: CASSVAGDTQYF
CDR3 DNA: TGCGCCAGCAGTGTAGCTGGAGATACGCAGTATTTT

clone size: -
J gene: TRBJ2-2
D gene: -
V gene: TRBV12-5
CDR3 protein: CASGNSNTGELFF
CDR3 DNA: TGTGCTAGTGGTAACTCTAACACCGGGGAGCTGTTTTTT

clone size: -
J gene: TRBJ2-2
D gene: -
V gene: TRBV18
CDR3 protein: CASSPGIANTGELFF
CDR3 DNA: TGTGCCAGCTCACCAGGCATCGCGAACACCGGGGAGCTGTTTTTT

clone size: few
J gene: TRBJ1-5
D gene: TRBD1
V gene: TRBV27
CDR3 protein: CASSHGQGWHF
CDR3 DNA: TGTGCCAGCAGTCACGGACAGGGGTGGCATTTT

clone size: -
J gene: TRBJ2-1
D gene: TRBD2
V gene: TRBV10-1
CDR3 protein: CASSEPGLDNEQFF
CDR3 DNA: TGCGCCAGCAGTGAGCCGGGACTAGACAATGAGCAGTTCTTC

clone size: -
J gene: TRBJ1-2
D gene: TRBD1
V gene: TRBV6-5
CDR3 protein: CASSRQGAYYGYTF
CDR3 DNA: TGTGCCAGCAGTAGGCAGGGGGCTTACTATGGCTACACCTTC

clone size: -
J gene: TRBJ2-2
D gene: -
V gene: TRBV25-1
CDR3 protein: CASSATGELFF
CDR3 DNA: TGTGCCAGCAGCGCAACCGGGGAGCTGTTTTTT

clone size: -
J gene: TRBJ2-1
D gene: TRBD2
V gene: TRBV18
CDR3 protein: CASSPPSGGAGNEQFF
CDR3 DNA: TGTGCCAGCTCACCTCCTAGCGGGGGGGCCGGGAATGAGCAGTTCTTC

clone size: -
J gene: TRBJ2-5
D gene: -
V gene: TRBV11-1
CDR3 protein: CASSRDGQETQYF
CDR3 DNA: TGTGCCAGCAGCAGGGACGGCCAAGAGACCCAGTACTTC

clone size: -
J gene: TRBJ2-7
D gene: -
V gene: TRBV28
CDR3 protein: CASSFSRRPSSYEQYF
CDR3 DNA: TGTGCCAGCAGTTTCAGTCGGCGCCCCAGCTCCTACGAGCAGTACTTC

clone size: -
J gene: TRBJ1-1
D gene: -
V gene: TRBV19
CDR3 protein: CASSIDRGNTEAFF
CDR3 DNA: TGTGCCAGTAGTATAGATCGGGGGAACACTGAAGCTTTCTTT

clone size: -
J gene: TRBJ2-2
D gene: TRBD1
V gene: TRBV19
CDR3 protein: CASRTSSGTATGELFF
CDR3 DNA: TGTGCCAGTAGAACTTCGTCCGGGACAGCCACCGGGGAGCTGTTTTTT

clone size: -
J gene: TRBJ1-1
D gene: -
V gene: TRBV12-5
CDR3 protein: CASGLVGGGRGAFF
CDR3 DNA: TGTGCTAGTGGTTTGGTAGGAGGGGGTAGGGGAGCTTTCTTT

clone size: -
J gene: TRBJ1-2
D gene: TRBD1
V gene: TRBV5-1
CDR3 protein: CASSLSQGDHGYTF
CDR3 DNA: TGCGCCAGCAGCTTGTCTCAGGGGGACCATGGCTACACCTTC

clone size: -
J gene: TRBJ2-3
D gene: TRBD2
V gene: TRBV7-6
CDR3 protein: CASSSGRGAGGADTQYF
CDR3 DNA: TGTGCCAGCAGCTCGGGACGGGGAGCGGGGGGCGCAGATACGCAGTATTTT

clone size: -
J gene: TRBJ1-5
D gene: TRBD1
V gene: TRBV2
CDR3 protein: CASRKTGATSNQPQHF
CDR3 DNA: TGTGCCAGCAGAAAAACAGGGGCAACTAGCAATCAGCCCCAGCATTTT

clone size: -
J gene: TRBJ2-7
D gene: TRBD2
V gene: TRBV18
CDR3 protein: CASSPTSGRSEQYF
CDR3 DNA: TGTGCCAGCTCACCAACTAGCGGGAGGAGCGAGCAGTACTTC

clone size: -
J gene: TRBJ2-5
D gene: -
V gene: TRBV11-1
CDR3 protein: CASSSRTRWETQYF
CDR3 DNA: TGTGCCAGCAGCTCGAGGACACGGTGGGAGACCCAGTACTTC

clone size: -
J gene: TRBJ2-2
D gene: -
V gene: TRBV12-3/TRBV12-4
CDR3 protein: CASMRTSPGELFF
CDR3 DNA: TGTGCCAGCATGAGAACATCACCCGGGGAGCTGTTTTTT

clone size: -
J gene: TRBJ2-7
D gene: -
V gene: TRBV11-1
CDR3 protein: CASSPRSEPRREQYF
CDR3 DNA: TGTGCCAGCAGCCCCCGGAGCGAACCTCGAAGGGAGCAGTACTTC

clone size: -
J gene: TRBJ1-2
D gene: -
V gene: TRBV24-1
CDR3 protein: CATSDSRQGFGYTF
CDR3 DNA: TGTGCCACCAGTGATTCGAGGCAGGGTTTTGGCTACACCTTC

clone size: once
J gene: TRBJ2-1
D gene: TRBD2
V gene: TRBV4-1
CDR3 protein: CASSQTGTNNEQFF
CDR3 DNA: TGCGCCAGCAGCCAAACCGGGACTAACAATGAGCAGTTCTTC

clone size: -
J gene: TRBJ2-1
D gene: TRBD2
V gene: TRBV18
CDR3 protein: CASSPGLAGGVDLYNEQFF
CDR3 DNA: TGTGCCAGCTCCCCGGGACTAGCGGGGGGCGTAGATCTATACAATGAGCAGTTCTTC

clone size: -
J gene: TRBJ1-2
D gene: -
V gene: TRBV5-1
CDR3 protein: CASSLGGVYGYTF
CDR3 DNA: TGCGCCAGCAGCTTGGGTGGGGTTTACGGCTACACCTTC